These T cell receptor beta chains were read from a single sample in a study of shared clonotypes between healthy human individuals. The method was immunoSEQ multiplex PCR; TCRdb's version includes in-frame clones alone and lacks a portion of them. This table holds millions of clones, around nine tenths found once. The sample taken for sequencing was naive CD4+ T cells sorted from blood. The origin of the receptors is a man between 18 and 29 years old in good health. The CDR3 runs from the conserved cysteine through the conserved F or W. D genes are given only for firm matches. Clone size is stated in some rows and not others, as once, few, many or a class when expanded.

clone size: NA; D gene: NA; V gene: TRBV6-5; J gene: TRBJ2-7; CDR3 protein: CASSYGRTPTYEQYF; CDR3 DNA: TGTGCCAGCAGTTACGGGAGGACTCCCACCTACGAGCAGTACTTC
clone size: NA; D gene: TRBD2; V gene: TRBV7-2; J gene: TRBJ2-5; CDR3 protein: CASSPGLAGPAYF; CDR3 DNA: TGTGCCAGCAGCCCGGGACTAGCGGGGCCAGCGTACTTC
clone size: NA; D gene: TRBD1; V gene: TRBV5-8; J gene: TRBJ2-4; CDR3 protein: CASSLDYGTDQNIQYF; CDR3 DNA: TGTGCCAGCAGCTTGGACTACGGGACAGACCAAAACATTCAGTACTTC
clone size: NA; D gene: TRBD2; V gene: TRBV6-1; J gene: TRBJ2-1; CDR3 protein: CASSPGTSGNNEQFF; CDR3 DNA: TGTGCCAGCAGCCCCGGGACTAGCGGGAACAATGAGCAGTTCTTC
clone size: NA; D gene: NA; V gene: TRBV6-5; J gene: TRBJ2-7; CDR3 protein: CASSYSRELAYEQYF; CDR3 DNA: TGTGCCAGCAGTTATTCCAGGGAGTTAGCGTACGAGCAGTACTTC
clone size: NA; D gene: NA; V gene: TRBV7-2; J gene: TRBJ2-7; CDR3 protein: CASSLAPGSLSYEQYF; CDR3 DNA: TGTGCCAGCAGCTTAGCCCCAGGGAGCCTTTCCTACGAGCAGTACTTC
clone size: NA; D gene: NA; V gene: TRBV9; J gene: TRBJ2-1; CDR3 protein: CASSVGKVGNEQFF; CDR3 DNA: TGTGCCAGCAGCGTAGGCAAGGTAGGCAATGAGCAGTTCTTC
clone size: NA; D gene: NA; V gene: TRBV5-4; J gene: TRBJ1-6; CDR3 protein: CASSWGRSYNSPLHF; CDR3 DNA: TGTGCCAGCAGCTGGGGACGGAGCTATAATTCACCCCTCCACTTT
clone size: NA; D gene: TRBD1; V gene: TRBV23-1; J gene: TRBJ2-1; CDR3 protein: CASSQDRALSSYNEQFF; CDR3 DNA: TGCGCCAGCAGTCAGGACAGGGCCCTAAGCTCCTACAATGAGCAGTTCTTC
clone size: once; D gene: NA; V gene: TRBV5-1; J gene: TRBJ2-7; CDR3 protein: CASSLDMVYYEQYF; CDR3 DNA: TGCGCCAGCAGCTTGGATATGGTATACTACGAGCAGTACTTC
clone size: NA; D gene: TRBD2; V gene: TRBV6-1; J gene: TRBJ2-1; CDR3 protein: CASSELASGIYNEQFF; CDR3 DNA: TGTGCCAGCAGTGAGTTGGCTAGCGGGATCTACAATGAGCAGTTCTTC
clone size: NA; D gene: NA; V gene: TRBV11-2; J gene: TRBJ2-5; CDR3 protein: CASSLGSETQYF; CDR3 DNA: TGTGCCAGCAGCTTAGGCTCAGAGACCCAGTACTTC
clone size: NA; D gene: TRBD1; V gene: TRBV5-1; J gene: TRBJ1-5; CDR3 protein: CASSLGGQGTNQPQHF; CDR3 DNA: TGCGCCAGCAGCTTAGGCGGACAGGGGACCAATCAGCCCCAGCATTTT
clone size: NA; D gene: NA; V gene: TRBV11-3; J gene: TRBJ2-1; CDR3 protein: CASSFSGSIEQFF; CDR3 DNA: TGTGCCAGCAGCTTCTCGGGTTCTATTGAGCAGTTCTTC
clone size: NA; D gene: NA; V gene: TRBV7-9; J gene: TRBJ1-1; CDR3 protein: CASSLGDRTEAFF; CDR3 DNA: TGTGCCAGCAGCTTAGGGGATCGGACTGAAGCTTTCTTT
clone size: NA; D gene: NA; V gene: TRBV29-1; J gene: TRBJ2-5; CDR3 protein: CSVELGSETQYF; CDR3 DNA: TGCAGCGTTGAATTGGGTTCCGAGACCCAGTACTTC
clone size: NA; D gene: NA; V gene: TRBV5-1; J gene: TRBJ1-6; CDR3 protein: CASSKGDRSSYNSPLHF; CDR3 DNA: TGCGCCAGCAGTAAGGGAGACAGGAGCTCCTATAATTCACCCCTCCACTTT
clone size: NA; D gene: TRBD2; V gene: TRBV15; J gene: TRBJ2-1; CDR3 protein: CATSRGLAVLPNNEQFF; CDR3 DNA: TGTGCCACCAGCAGGGGACTAGCGGTGCTCCCAAACAATGAGCAGTTCTTC
clone size: NA; D gene: TRBD2; V gene: TRBV27; J gene: TRBJ2-7; CDR3 protein: CASSFKATTGLANEQYF; CDR3 DNA: TGTGCCAGCAGTTTTAAAGCGACAACGGGACTAGCGAACGAGCAGTACTTC
clone size: NA; D gene: NA; V gene: TRBV6-5; J gene: TRBJ2-7; CDR3 protein: CASSSTGSEQYF; CDR3 DNA: TGTGCCAGCAGTTCCACAGGGTCCGAGCAGTACTTC
clone size: NA; D gene: NA; V gene: TRBV6-5; J gene: TRBJ1-1; CDR3 protein: CASSYSWDRIDTEAFF; CDR3 DNA: TGTGCCAGCAGTTACTCATGGGACCGGATAGACACTGAAGCTTTCTTT
clone size: NA; D gene: TRBD1; V gene: TRBV19; J gene: TRBJ1-1; CDR3 protein: CASRTDRGPEAFF; CDR3 DNA: TGTGCCAGTAGAACGGACAGGGGGCCTGAAGCTTTCTTT
clone size: once; D gene: TRBD1; V gene: TRBV10-3; J gene: TRBJ2-2; CDR3 protein: CAISERWDRGDIYTGELFF; CDR3 DNA: TGTGCCATCAGTGAGAGGTGGGACAGGGGGGACATTTACACCGGGGAGCTGTTTTTT
clone size: NA; D gene: TRBD1; V gene: TRBV6-5; J gene: TRBJ1-4; CDR3 protein: CASRNTGGKDEKLFF; CDR3 DNA: TGTGCCAGCAGAAACACAGGGGGCAAGGATGAAAAACTGTTTTTT
clone size: once; D gene: NA; V gene: TRBV20-1; J gene: TRBJ2-7; CDR3 protein: CSASGSEEQYF; CDR3 DNA: TGCAGTGCTAGCGGGAGCGAAGAGCAGTACTTC
clone size: NA; D gene: NA; V gene: TRBV18; J gene: TRBJ2-7; CDR3 protein: CASSPSSGVRYEQYF; CDR3 DNA: TGTGCCAGCTCACCTTCTTCGGGAGTTCGATACGAGCAGTACTTC
clone size: NA; D gene: TRBD1; V gene: TRBV29-1; J gene: TRBJ2-1; CDR3 protein: CSVVRDRGYDNEQFF; CDR3 DNA: TGCAGCGTTGTCCGGGACAGGGGGTACGACAATGAGCAGTTCTTC
clone size: NA; D gene: TRBD1; V gene: TRBV7-9; J gene: TRBJ1-1; CDR3 protein: CASSFRQGFTEAFF; CDR3 DNA: TGTGCCAGCAGCTTCAGACAGGGATTTACTGAAGCTTTCTTT
clone size: NA; D gene: NA; V gene: TRBV9; J gene: TRBJ2-3; CDR3 protein: CASSFGTSTDTQYF; CDR3 DNA: TGTGCCAGCAGCTTTGGGACTAGCACAGATACGCAGTATTTT
clone size: NA; D gene: NA; V gene: TRBV18; J gene: TRBJ1-5; CDR3 protein: CASSRAGGSNQPQHF; CDR3 DNA: TGTGCCAGCTCTCGAGCTGGCGGTAGCAATCAGCCCCAGCATTTT
clone size: NA; D gene: NA; V gene: TRBV6-1; J gene: TRBJ1-6; CDR3 protein: CASTSQSSYNSPLHF; CDR3 DNA: TGTGCCAGCACGTCCCAGAGCTCCTATAATTCACCCCTCCACTTT
clone size: NA; D gene: NA; V gene: TRBV7-2; J gene: TRBJ1-1; CDR3 protein: CASSFDPGGTEAFF; CDR3 DNA: TGTGCCAGCAGCTTCGACCCCGGGGGCACTGAAGCTTTCTTT
clone size: once; D gene: TRBD1; V gene: TRBV4-1; J gene: TRBJ2-7; CDR3 protein: CASSQGQTGREQYF; CDR3 DNA: TGCGCCAGCAGCCAAGGTCAGACAGGGCGCGAGCAGTACTTC
clone size: NA; D gene: NA; V gene: TRBV28; J gene: TRBJ2-3; CDR3 protein: CASSLVILDTDTQYF; CDR3 DNA: TGTGCCAGCAGTTTAGTTATTTTAGACACAGATACGCAGTATTTT
clone size: NA; D gene: TRBD1; V gene: TRBV5-1; J gene: TRBJ1-1; CDR3 protein: CASSVWTGVNTEAFF; CDR3 DNA: TGCGCCAGCAGCGTGTGGACAGGGGTGAACACTGAAGCTTTCTTT
clone size: NA; D gene: TRBD1; V gene: TRBV5-8; J gene: TRBJ1-2; CDR3 protein: CASSPGTGGPGYTF; CDR3 DNA: TGTGCCAGCAGCCCCGGGACAGGGGGCCCTGGCTACACCTTC
clone size: NA; D gene: NA; V gene: TRBV2; J gene: TRBJ2-7; CDR3 protein: CASSLQGNERILF; CDR3 DNA: TGTGCCAGCAGTTTACAGGGAAACGAGCGCATACTCTTC
clone size: NA; D gene: NA; V gene: TRBV28; J gene: TRBJ2-3; CDR3 protein: CASSLPFGSTDTQYF; CDR3 DNA: TGTGCCAGCAGTTTACCGTTCGGGAGCACAGATACGCAGTATTTT
clone size: NA; D gene: TRBD2; V gene: TRBV11-2; J gene: TRBJ2-3; CDR3 protein: CASSRGSGGAHTQYF; CDR3 DNA: TGTGCCAGCAGCCGCGGGAGCGGGGGGGCCCATACGCAGTATTTT
clone size: NA; D gene: TRBD2; V gene: TRBV7-9; J gene: TRBJ2-5; CDR3 protein: CASSTGGTNQETQYF; CDR3 DNA: TGTGCCAGCAGCACCGGGGGGACCAACCAAGAGACCCAGTACTTC
clone size: NA; D gene: TRBD2; V gene: TRBV13; J gene: TRBJ2-1; CDR3 protein: CASRRLAGVNEQFF; CDR3 DNA: TGTGCCAGCCGCCGACTAGCGGGCGTCAATGAGCAGTTCTTC
clone size: once; D gene: TRBD2; V gene: TRBV4-1; J gene: TRBJ2-7; CDR3 protein: CASSPDISAGTSGSSYEQYF; CDR3 DNA: TGCGCCAGCAGCCCAGACATTAGCGCCGGGACTAGCGGGAGCTCCTACGAGCAGTACTTC
clone size: NA; D gene: TRBD2; V gene: TRBV28; J gene: TRBJ2-2; CDR3 protein: CASSLGGLAATGELFF; CDR3 DNA: TGTGCCAGCAGTTTGGGTGGACTAGCAGCCACCGGGGAGCTGTTTTTT
clone size: NA; D gene: TRBD2; V gene: TRBV9; J gene: TRBJ2-7; CDR3 protein: CASSVGGLAGEQYF; CDR3 DNA: TGTGCCAGCAGCGTAGGGGGACTAGCGGGCGAGCAGTACTTC
clone size: NA; D gene: NA; V gene: TRBV5-1; J gene: TRBJ1-1; CDR3 protein: CASGDTMNTEAFF; CDR3 DNA: TGCGCCAGCGGAGACACAATGAACACTGAAGCTTTCTTT
clone size: NA; D gene: NA; V gene: TRBV7-9; J gene: TRBJ1-4; CDR3 protein: CASSLLTPRQENEKLFF; CDR3 DNA: TGTGCCAGCAGCTTGCTCACACCAAGACAGGAGAATGAAAAACTGTTTTTT
clone size: NA; D gene: NA; V gene: TRBV27; J gene: TRBJ2-7; CDR3 protein: CASSLSTQGPYEQYF; CDR3 DNA: TGTGCCAGCAGTTTATCCACCCAGGGACCCTACGAGCAGTACTTC
clone size: NA; D gene: TRBD2; V gene: TRBV6-5; J gene: TRBJ2-1; CDR3 protein: CASTLSGSSYNEQFF; CDR3 DNA: TGTGCCAGCACCCTAAGCGGGAGTTCATACAATGAGCAGTTCTTC
clone size: NA; D gene: TRBD2; V gene: TRBV19; J gene: TRBJ2-4; CDR3 protein: CASSRRLAKDSRNIQYF; CDR3 DNA: TGTGCCAGTAGTCGCCGACTAGCTAAAGATTCGAGGAACATTCAGTACTTC
clone size: NA; D gene: NA; V gene: TRBV6-4; J gene: TRBJ1-2; CDR3 protein: CASSDSGIGGIYGYTF; CDR3 DNA: TGTGCCAGCAGTGACTCGGGCATCGGGGGGATCTATGGCTACACCTTC
clone size: once; D gene: NA; V gene: TRBV6-5; J gene: TRBJ2-2; CDR3 protein: CASSDDWNTGELFF; CDR3 DNA: TGTGCCAGCAGTGATGACTGGAACACCGGGGAGCTGTTTTTT
clone size: NA; D gene: TRBD2; V gene: TRBV7-2; J gene: TRBJ2-7; CDR3 protein: CASTTGLADYEQYF; CDR3 DNA: TGTGCCAGCACCACAGGACTAGCGGACTACGAGCAGTACTTC